The clone carrying this T cell receptor beta chain was counted a single time. Its antigen is unknown. This sample stems from a study of cytomegalovirus exposure and HLA in healthy donors. Study-wide context: An analysis done earlier identified about 100 million unique TCR beta sequences from roughly 190 million T cells. Overall study findings and caveats: Later analysis identified a missense DCLRE1C variant that was linked to TCR beta V- and J-gene trimming. Most subjects had HLA-A and HLA-B alleles reportedly predicted accurately by TCR beta sequences. The authors later found HLA-associated TCR beta chains more clonally expanded than equally common others.

Germline V CDR1 and CDR2: SGHKS, YYEKEE (reference sequence). The CDR3 length is 15 residues. V shed 0 bases, J shed 3 bases, and the junction held 6 bases outside the gene matches. PCR primers comprised 60 Vbeta and 13 Jbeta primers. Here immunoSEQ multiplex PCR was the method, and the copy in TCRdb shows in-frame clones only, minus some. Counted here are 100,000 to 150,000 clones, around 81% occurring once; the ten biggest clones make up about 1.7%. The V and J genes are TRBV5-5 and TRBJ2-7; 7 positions match TRBD2. The sequence was collected from a woman aged 50 to 60 in good health and CMV-seronegative. Sequenced sample: PBMCs. The CDR3 nucleotides read TGTGCCAGCAGCTTGGATCCGGGGGGACTCTACGAGCAGTACTTC. Amino acid sequence: CASSLDPGGLYEQYF.